This is a list of T cell receptor beta chains from one sample in a study of blood T cell repertoires in COVID-19. Produced via immunoSEQ multiplex PCR; TCRdb's table is partial and in-frame only. The repertoire holds fewer than 200,000 clones, with 85% to 90% as singletons. Source material: peripheral blood. The receptors were sampled from a woman of 80 years or more with COVID-19, enrolled during active disease. CDR3s include the opening cysteine and the closing phenylalanine or tryptophan. Fields, in order: V gene, J gene, CDR3 length, CDR3 protein.

V: TRBV6-2/TRBV6-3
J: TRBJ1-5
length: 16
CDR3: CASSYWTGDSNQPQHF

V: TRBV4-1
J: TRBJ2-1
length: 19
CDR3: CASSQAWGHLTSSYNEQFF

V: TRBV9
J: TRBJ2-1
length: 16
CDR3: CASSVGAGRAGNEQFF

V: TRBV20-1
J: TRBJ2-1
length: 11
CDR3: CSANSYNEQFF

V: TRBV5-1
J: TRBJ1-1
length: 13
CDR3: CASNEGDLREAFF

V: TRBV5-1
J: TRBJ2-2
length: 15
CDR3: CASSSPGLNTGELFF

V: TRBV2
J: TRBJ2-6
length: 14
CDR3: CASSDYSGANVLTF

V: TRBV10-3
J: TRBJ1-5
length: 13
CDR3: CAIRPGRDQPQHF

V: TRBV4-3
J: TRBJ2-5
length: 16
CDR3: CASSRGLAGGQETQYF

V: TRBV7-9
J: TRBJ1-1
length: 14
CDR3: CASSLLGGNTEAFF

V: TRBV6-4
J: TRBJ2-3
length: 13
CDR3: CASSRVHTDTQYF

V: TRBV6-5
J: TRBJ1-5
length: 12
CDR3: CASQPRGQPQHF

V: TRBV3-1/TRBV3-2
J: TRBJ1-2
length: 16
CDR3: CASSQHGGSANYGYTF

V: TRBV4-2
J: TRBJ2-2
length: 12
CDR3: CASSQRSGELFF

V: TRBV7-2
J: TRBJ1-4
length: 15
CDR3: CASSLGGGNNEKLFF

V: TRBV3-1/TRBV3-2
J: TRBJ2-7
length: 14
CDR3: CASSLSTGEGEQYF

V: TRBV6-5
J: TRBJ1-4
length: 13
CDR3: CASRLGTGEKLFF

V: TRBV4-3
J: TRBJ1-3
length: 15
CDR3: CASSQETVPGNTIYF

V: TRBV18
J: TRBJ2-2
length: 15
CDR3: CASSPGLASTGELFF

V: TRBV2
J: TRBJ1-3
length: 14
CDR3: CASSGQGRGNTIYF

V: TRBV6-5
J: TRBJ1-5
length: 13
CDR3: CASRTGYNQPQHF

V: TRBV19
J: TRBJ1-5
length: 15
CDR3: CASSQDRRSNQPQHF